Below, 21 T cell receptor beta chains from the same sample are listed, as sequenced in a study of T cell repertoires in cytomegalovirus infection. The antigens of these receptors remain unknown. TCRdb reprocessed the reads via MiXCR and lists one record per CDR3 protein. The table has some 800,000 distinct CDR3 sequences, approximately 32% seen once. The sample in question was cultured CD8+ T cells from PBMCs, obtained from culture after CMV antigen stimulation. The source of these receptors is a human donor in good health (CMV status not recorded). Some clones in this sample may be carry-over from other donors' samples.

The rearrangement uses TRBV4-1 and TRBJ1-6, with TRBD1 as a possible D gene (6 bases). Germline V gene data show CDR1 as MGHRA and CDR2 as YSYEKL. This CDR3 contains 17 residues. V lost 0 bases to trimming and J lost 7 bases, with 16 bases between them. CDR3 in amino acids: CASSQDPAGALNSPLHF. The CDR3, as DNA: TGCGCCAGCAGCCAAGATCCGGCGGGGGCACTCAATTCACCCCTCCACTTT.

This clonotype came up a few times. The V gene is TRBV2, the J gene TRBJ2-1, with TRBD2 matching 8 bases. V gave up 7 bases and J gave up 7 bases; unmatched junction bases: 12. In germline, CDR1 is SNHLY, CDR2 FYNNEI. The CDR3 length is 15 residues. DNA for the CDR3: TGTGCCAGCACCCTCGGGAGGGCGGGGGAGAATGAGCAGTTCTTC. It encodes CASTLGRAGENEQFF.

Comments on this clonotype: The junction departs from the called germline gene at one end, perhaps through a read error. The V and J genes are TRBV7-7 and TRBJ2-1, with 7 bases aligning to TRBD1. The germline gives CDR1 SSHAT, CDR2 FNYEAQ (reference sequence). The CDR3 is made up of 15 amino acids. The CDR3: CASSLESGTDNEQFF. DNA of the CDR3: TGTGCTAGCAGCTTAGAGTCCGGGACAGACAATGAGCAGTTCTTC.

There are a few counts of this clonotype. J is TRBJ2-1 and V is TRBV2; the D is unclear. The CDR3 is 15 residues long. The V and J ends lost 0 bases and 7 bases respectively, with 13 bases between them. CDR1 is SNHLY, CDR2 FYNNEI, per germline. The CDR3 protein is CASSEAASNLNEQFF. The CDR3 DNA reads as TGTGCCAGCAGTGAAGCCGCGAGCAACCTGAATGAGCAGTTCTTC.

Points on this clonotype: Given a much more abundant clone one base away, this may be a read error. The genes are TRBV4-1 and TRBJ2-2; D might be TRBD2 (6 bases). This CDR3 contains 14 residues. Deletions cut 0 bases from V and 6 bases from J, with 8 bases between. In germline, CDR1 is MGHRA, CDR2 YSYEKL. CDR3 in DNA: TGCGCCAGCAGCCAAGATCCGGGGGCCGGGGAGCTGTTTTTT. It codes for CASSQDPGAGELFF.

In this sample, this clonotype turned up many times. An end of the junction differs from the germline gene, which may be a read error. The chain couples TRBV7-2 to TRBJ2-1, with 10 bases fitting TRBD1. The CDR3 loop spans 16 amino acids. Looked up from germline, CDR1 is SGHTA and CDR2 is FQGNSA. The CDR3 loop is CASNLEGTGVWDEQFF. In nucleotides, the CDR3 is TGTGCCAGCAACTTAGAAGGGACAGGGGTTTGGGATGAGCAGTTCTTC.

V is TRBV20-1 and J is TRBJ1-2; 8 bases are a match to TRBD1. This CDR3 has 14 amino acids. CDR1 and CDR2 (germline): DFQATT, SNEGSKA (reference sequence). V lost 3 bases to trimming and J lost 3 bases; unmatched junction nucleotides: 6. CDR3 sequence: CSASGETGDYGYTF. The CDR3 coding sequence is TGCAGTGCTAGTGGTGAGACAGGGGACTATGGCTACACCTTC.

The chain employs TRBV27 and TRBJ1-5, with D unresolved. Germline V gene sequence: CDR1 MNHEY, CDR2 SMNVEV (reference sequence). V lost 0 bases to trimming and J lost 0 bases, with 12 bases between them. The CDR3 length is 17 residues. Here the CDR3 DNA reads TGTGCCAGCAGTTTATCGTCGAATTGGAATAGCAATCAGCCCCAGCATTTT. It specifies CASSLSSNWNSNQPQHF.

A few counts support this clonotype. The chain has TRBV4-1 and TRBJ2-7, with 8 positions matching TRBD2. J gave up 4 bases and V 1 base, and 3 bases lay outside the gene matches. Germline V lookup: CDR1 MGHRA, CDR2 YSYEKL. This CDR3 comprises 14 residues. The CDR3 reads CASSQGAGGYEQYV. The CDR3 DNA is TGCGCCAGCAGCCAAGGGGCGGGGGGATACGAGCAGTACGTC.

This clonotype has ten or more counts. This sequence joins TRBV7-8 and TRBJ2-1; TRBD2 agrees at 13 bases. The germline V gene encodes CDR1 SGHVS and CDR2 FQNEAQ. This CDR3 comprises 17 residues. Trimming at V came to 1 base and at J to 13 bases, leaving 13 bases not matched to a gene. The CDR3 loop is CASSLERLAGGKWDQFF. In DNA form, the CDR3 reads TGTGCCAGCAGCTTAGAACGACTAGCGGGGGGTAAATGGGATCAGTTCTTC.

This rearrangement joins TRBV7-8 to TRBJ1-5; D unclear. This CDR3 is 14 amino acids long. From germline, CDR1 is SGHVS and CDR2 FQNEAQ. V lost 5 bases to trimming and J lost 3 bases, with 11 bases between them. The CDR3 protein is CASSTDGDNQPQHF. The CDR3 bases are TGTGCCAGCAGCACGGACGGGGACAATCAGCCCCAGCATTTT.

Turning to this clonotype: Compared with germline, one end of the junction differs, possibly owing to a read error. The gene calls are TRBV12-3 or TRBV12-4 and TRBJ1-1, with D tentatively TRBD1 (5 bases). The CDR3 sequence is 12 residues long. The CDR3 DNA sequence: TGTGCCAGCAGTTCAGGGAACCCTGAAGCTTTCTTT. As protein: CASSSGNPEAFF.

The J gene is TRBJ2-5, the V gene TRBV12-3 or TRBV12-4; no definite D call. The CDR3 is 12 amino acids. V gave up 6 bases and J gave up 4 bases, with 9 bases separating them. The DNA for the CDR3 is TGTGCCAGCAGGTTGTTGGGAGAGACCCAGTACTTC. This translates into CASRLLGETQYF.

In this sample, this clonotype turned up many times. V is TRBV7-9 and J is TRBJ2-5; tentatively, D is TRBD1 or TRBD2 (7 bases each). The germline V gene has CDR1 SEHNR and CDR2 FQNEAQ (reference sequence). The CDR3 is made up of 16 amino acids. The V gene lost 2 bases and the J gene lost 4 bases, with 17 bases spanning the gap. CDR3 bases: TGTGCCAGCAGCTTATCCTCAGGGGGGGCAGGAGAGACCCAGTACTTC. Protein sequence: CASSLSSGGAGETQYF.

The chain links TRBV10-2 to TRBJ1-6; a possible D gene is TRBD1 (6 bases). Germline CDR1 is WSHSY and CDR2 is SAAADI. V was clipped by 2 bases and J by 7 bases, with 15 bases between them. The CDR3 contains 16 residues. The DNA of the CDR3 is TGCGCCAGCAGTGAGAGGGACATAGAGGCGAATTCACCCCTCCACTTT. Translating it yields CASSERDIEANSPLHF.

This clonotype was recorded at least ten times. V usage is TRBV28 and J usage is TRBJ2-6, with D uncertain. Per the germline V gene, CDR1 is MDHEN and CDR2 is SYDVKM. The V end lost 8 bases, the J end lost 0 bases, and 8 bases lay between the germline ends. The CDR3 contains 14 residues. In DNA, the CDR3 is TGTGCCAGCGGCGTGAGCTCTGGGGCCAACGTCCTGACTTTC. This gives the protein CASGVSSGANVLTF.

This chain uses TRBV7-8 with TRBJ1-1, with 7 positions matching TRBD1. Germline values: CDR1 SGHVS, CDR2 FQNEAQ. The CDR3 extends over 15 amino acids. V shed 4 bases, J shed 5 bases, and the junction held 10 bases outside the gene matches. The chain's CDR3 is CASSSVTGAQTEAFF. Written as DNA, the CDR3 is TGTGCCAGCAGCTCCGTAACAGGGGCGCAGACTGAAGCTTTCTTT.

The gene calls are TRBV6-5 and TRBJ1-1; D possibly corresponds to TRBD1 (6 bases). CDR1 is MNHEY, CDR2 SVGAGI, per germline. V lost 8 bases and J 6 bases, leaving 16 bases between the germline ends. The CDR3 consists of 13 residues. The CDR3 DNA sequence: TGTGCCAGCCGAACAGGGACGTTGGCTGAAGCTTTCTTT. This translates into CASRTGTLAEAFF.

A few counts support this clonotype. This chain joins TRBV12-5 and TRBJ1-2; D is unclear. CDR1 is LGHNT, CDR2 FRNRAP, per germline. The length of the CDR3 is 12 residues. Trimming removed 1 base from V and 5 bases from J, with 5 bases in between. The CDR3 loop reads CASGLGRYGYTF. CDR3 DNA: TGTGCTAGTGGTTTGGGCCGATATGGCTACACCTTC.

V is TRBV15 and J is TRBJ1-5; no clear D gene. V was trimmed by 5 bases and J by 0 bases, leaving 20 bases between them. This CDR3 has 18 amino acids. The germline gives CDR1 LNHNV, CDR2 YYDKDF (reference sequence). CDR3 coding DNA: TGTGCCACCAGCGGCCCCCGGGCGGAAGATTATAGCAATCAGCCCCAGCATTTT. Protein sequence: CATSGPRAEDYSNQPQHF.

This clonotype occurred many times. The V and J genes are TRBV7-8 and TRBJ2-3, with 11 nucleotides matching TRBD1. V shed 5 bases, J shed 3 bases, and the junction held 4 bases outside the gene matches. The CDR3 has 15 residues. Germline assignment: CDR1 SGHVS and CDR2 FQNEAQ. CDR3 DNA sequence: TGTGCCAGCAGCCCATGGGACAGGGGGACAGATACGCAGTATTTT. Its protein product is CASSPWDRGTDTQYF. The entire variable domain, with the rest obtained from reference TRBV7-8 and TRBJ2-3, is as follows: GAGVSQSPRYKVAKRGQDVALRCDPISGHVSLFWYQQALGQGPEFLTYFQNEAQLDKSGLPSDRFFAERPEGSVSTLKIQRTQQEDSAVYLCASSPWDRGTDTQYFGPGTRLTVL.